A single sample is the source of the 20 T cell receptor beta chains below, sequenced in a study of graft-versus-host responses after intestinal transplantation. Repertoires were generated with immunoSEQ multiplex PCR, while TCRdb's copy carries only in-frame clones and drops some. The repertoire holds under 25,000 clones, with approximately 86% as singletons. Here the sequenced sample was bone marrow, taken around 120 days after transplant. These receptors were collected from a human patient who received an intestinal transplant, so some T cells may come from the graft donor.

The chain employs TRBV7-8 and TRBJ2-6, with a possible D match to TRBD1 (6 bases). The CDR3 totals 17 residues. Looked up from germline, CDR1 is SGHVS and CDR2 is FQNEAQ. Trimming stripped 3 bases from V and 0 bases from J, with 12 bases between. The CDR3 protein is CASSLTGPSSGANVLTF. The CDR3 DNA reads TGTGCCAGCAGCTTGACAGGTCCCAGCTCTGGGGCCAACGTCCTGACTTTC.

The chain has TRBV6-1 and TRBJ2-1; D remains unclear. Germline CDR1 reads MNHNS; CDR2 reads SASEGT. The V gene lost 4 bases and the J gene lost 5 bases, with 9 bases spanning the gap. This CDR3 region has 13 residues. The CDR3 bases are TGTGCCAGCAGTGCCCTCTTAAACAATGAGCAGTTCTTC. Its protein is CASSALLNNEQFF.

The chain recombines TRBV6-6 with TRBJ2-1, with D unclear. Deletions cut 0 bases from V and 0 bases from J, with 3 bases between. The germline CDR1 and CDR2 sequences are MNHNY and SVGAGI (reference sequence). The length of the CDR3 is 14 residues. CDR3 DNA: TGTGCCAGCAGTTACTCTAGCTCCTACAATGAGCAGTTCTTC. This codes for CASSYSSSYNEQFF.

This chain joins TRBV27 and TRBJ1-5, with D uncertain. The germline V gene encodes CDR1 MNHEY and CDR2 SMNVEV (reference sequence). V was pared by 5 bases and J by 2 bases, with 7 bases between. CDR3 length equals 13 residues. CDR3 residues: CASSPMGNQPQHF. For the CDR3, the DNA is TGTGCCAGCAGTCCTATGGGCAATCAGCCCCAGCATTTT.

Judged by abundance, this clone is medium-sized (0.01 to 0.1%). The genes are TRBV27 and TRBJ2-7; 10 bases agree with TRBD2. Per the germline V gene, CDR1 is MNHEY and CDR2 is SMNVEV (reference sequence). After removal of 5 bases from V and 5 bases from J, the junction contained 9 bases not matched to a gene. The CDR3 is made up of 15 amino acids. CDR3 amino acids: CASSQRSGRGNEQYF. Here the CDR3 DNA reads TGTGCCAGCAGTCAACGAAGCGGGAGGGGCAACGAGCAGTACTTC.

This clone has at least ten counts. The same CDR3 also results from other DNA sequences found in this sample. This chain's CDR3 is CASSVGGTGGDEQYF. The CDR3 region has the DNA TGTGCCAGCAGCGTAGGGGGGACAGGGGGTGACGAGCAGTACTTC. The V call is TRBV9, the J call TRBJ2-7; TRBD1 agrees at 11 bases. The germline V gene has CDR1 SGDLS and CDR2 YYNGEE. Unmatched junction bases numbered 4, after V lost 0 bases and J lost 5 bases. This CDR3 is built from 15 residues.

The V and J genes are TRBV7-3 and TRBJ1-1; D unclear. The germline CDR1 and CDR2 sequences are SGHTA and FQGTGA. The CDR3 consists of 13 residues. V dropped 2 bases and J dropped 4 bases, with 8 bases sitting between them. The CDR3 sequence: CASSLARTTEAFF. As DNA, the CDR3 is TGTGCCAGCAGCTTAGCACGGACCACTGAAGCTTTCTTT.

This chain uses TRBV28 with TRBJ2-2; TRBD1 might be the D (6 bases). Germline-derived CDR1 and CDR2 are MDHEN and SYDVKM. The CDR3 runs to 17 residues. Trimming took off 6 bases at V and 3 bases at J, with 20 bases between the two ends. CDR3 loop: CASRISGVGLHTGELFF. CDR3 DNA: TGTGCCAGCAGGATCTCAGGGGTGGGTCTTCACACCGGGGAGCTGTTTTTT. The variable domain in full, completed from reference TRBV28 and TRBJ2-2, reads DVKVTQSSRYLVKRTGEKVFLECVQDMDHENMFWYRQDPGLGLRLIYFSYDVKMKEKGDIPEGYSVSREKKERFSLILESASTNQTSMYLCASRISGVGLHTGELFFGEGSRLTVL.

J is TRBJ2-3 and V is TRBV5-1; possible D gene TRBD2, 5 bases. There are 14 residues in the CDR3. Germline CDR1 is SGHRS and CDR2 is YFSETQ. Deletions cut 0 bases from V and 6 bases from J, with 11 bases between. CDR3 nucleotides: TGCGCCAGCAGCTTGGCCGCAACGGGGGATACGCAGTATTTT. Translation: CASSLAATGDTQYF.

This clone was recorded once. The chain employs TRBV29-1 and TRBJ1-1; no definite D call. CDR1 is SQVTM, CDR2 ANQGSEA, per germline. This CDR3 spans 13 amino acids. V lost 6 bases and J lost 5, with 16 bases in between. The CDR3 sequence: CSVGSGVDTEAFF. CDR3 in DNA: TGCAGCGTGGGCTCCGGGGTAGATACTGAAGCTTTCTTT. The full variable domain, its missing parts supplied by reference TRBV29-1 and TRBJ1-1, is SAVISQKPSRDICQRGTSLTIQCQVDSQVTMMFWYRQQPGQSLTLIATANQGSEATYESGFVIDKFPISRPNLTFSTLTVSNMSPEDSSIYLCSVGSGVDTEAFFGQGTRLTVV.

This CDR3 reads CASTMRQGFIDTIYF. The CDR3 DNA is TGTGCCAGCACCATGAGACAGGGTTTTATTGACACCATATATTTT. The chain joins TRBV28 to TRBJ1-3; 7 bases align to TRBD1. Per germline, CDR1 MDHEN and CDR2 SYDVKM. The CDR3 covers 15 residues. The V and J ends lost 7 bases and 8 bases, in that order; junction bases with no gene match: 14.

J is TRBJ2-7 and V is TRBV18, with D perhaps TRBD2 (6 bases). Germline V gene sequence: CDR1 KGHSH, CDR2 LQKENI. This CDR3 spans 15 amino acids. V was pared by 2 bases and J by 5 bases, with 16 bases between. The CDR3 reads CASSPMSGAANEQYF. For the CDR3, the DNA is TGTGCCAGCTCACCAATGTCGGGAGCAGCCAACGAGCAGTACTTC.

V gene TRBV29-1 combines with J gene TRBJ2-7; the D is unclear. V dropped 1 base and J dropped 2 bases, with 15 bases sitting between them. From germline, CDR1 is SQVTM and CDR2 ANQGSEA. The CDR3 sequence is 15 residues long. The CDR3 DNA follows: TGCAGCGTTGAAGTGGACGGAGCCCTTCCCTACGAGCAGTACTTC. The encoded protein is CSVEVDGALPYEQYF.

The J gene is TRBJ1-5, the V gene TRBV12-5; 9 bases fit TRBD1. The V gene's germline CDR1 is LGHNT and CDR2 FRNRAP. This CDR3 has 17 residues. V dropped 4 bases and J dropped 3; count of bases not matched to a gene: 10. The chain's CDR3 is CASGWLGRDRVNQPQHF. The CDR3 nucleotides are TGTGCTAGTGGTTGGTTAGGAAGGGACAGGGTCAATCAGCCCCAGCATTTT.

This clone appeared a few times. This chain uses TRBV19 with TRBJ1-1; D is possibly TRBD1 (6 bases). Germline CDR1 is LNHDA and CDR2 is SQIVND (reference sequence). This CDR3 spans 13 amino acids. Trimming took 6 bases from V and 4 from J, leaving 12 bases between them. In nucleotides, the CDR3 is TGTGCCAGTAGACAGGGTTGGGGCACTGAAGCTTTCTTT. This gives the protein CASRQGWGTEAFF.

The gene calls are TRBV5-5 and TRBJ1-6; D is unclear. The CDR3 spans 14 residues. The ends were cut back, 3 bases at V and 9 bases at J, with 13 bases in the middle. Germline lookup yields CDR1 SGHKS and CDR2 YYEKEE (reference sequence). In DNA, the CDR3 is TGTGCCAGCAGCTATCCGCAGGCCGGTTCACCCCTCCACTTT. This gives the protein CASSYPQAGSPLHF.

The J gene is TRBJ1-5, the V gene TRBV28; D ambiguous. V shed 8 bases and J shed 7 bases, with 21 bases lying between them. This CDR3 spans 15 amino acids. Germline loops: CDR1 MDHEN, CDR2 SYDVKM. The chain's CDR3 is CASYPEGRKGQPQHF. The CDR3 DNA reads as TGTGCCAGCTATCCGGAGGGCAGGAAGGGACAGCCCCAGCATTTT.

The chain joins TRBV27 to TRBJ2-7; TRBD1 matches at 7 bases. Germline V CDR1 and CDR2: MNHEY, SMNVEV (reference sequence). The CDR3 contains 14 residues. V lost 6 bases and J lost 0; bases outside the gene matches: 5. The CDR3 DNA is TGTGCCAGCAGCCCCGGGACAGCCTCCTACGAGCAGTACTTC. This codes for CASSPGTASYEQYF.

The rearrangement uses TRBV7-9 and TRBJ2-3; D might be TRBD1 (6 bases). Deletions cut 2 bases from V and 0 bases from J, with 9 bases between. Germline V gene lookup returns CDR1 SEHNR and CDR2 FQNEAQ (reference sequence). The CDR3 is 15 amino acids. This CDR3 is CASSLMQGSTDTQYF. CDR3 DNA: TGTGCCAGCAGCTTAATGCAGGGGAGCACAGATACGCAGTATTTT.

The rearrangement links TRBV6-5 to TRBJ2-7; D uncertain. V lost 6 bases, J lost 3 bases, and 6 bases lay in between. The CDR3 runs to 11 residues. Germline values: CDR1 MNHEY, CDR2 SVGAGI. The DNA of the CDR3 is TGTGCCAGCAGCTACCACTACGAGCAGTACTTC. Translating it yields CASSYHYEQYF.